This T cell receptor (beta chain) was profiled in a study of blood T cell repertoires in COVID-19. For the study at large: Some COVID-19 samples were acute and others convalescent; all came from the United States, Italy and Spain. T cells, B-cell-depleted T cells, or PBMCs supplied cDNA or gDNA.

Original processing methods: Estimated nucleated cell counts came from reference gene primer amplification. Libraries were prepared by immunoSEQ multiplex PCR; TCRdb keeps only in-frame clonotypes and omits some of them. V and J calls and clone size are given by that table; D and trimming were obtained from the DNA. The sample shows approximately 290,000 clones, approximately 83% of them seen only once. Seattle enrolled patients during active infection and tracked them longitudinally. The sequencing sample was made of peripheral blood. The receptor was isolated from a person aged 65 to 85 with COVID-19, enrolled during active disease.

The CDR3 DNA is TGTGCCAGCAGTGAATTTCTAGCGGGAGTAATGGACGAGCAGTACTTC. Amino acids: CASSEFLAGVMDEQYF. The gene calls are TRBV6-1 and TRBJ2-7, with 10 positions matching TRBD2. V was pared by 2 bases and J by 5 bases, with 9 bases of the junction left unmatched. This CDR3 contains 16 residues. Germline-derived CDR1 and CDR2 are MNHNS and SASEGT.